The sequence of this T cell receptor (beta chain) was determined in a study of vaccination effects on CD4 cells after COVID-19. Study overall: Sample donation by two convalescent patients took place 16 days and one week before vaccination.

Germline trimming cut 6 bases from V and 5 bases from J; bases unmatched to any gene: 5. The CDR3 spans 14 residues. The germline gives CDR1 ENHRY, CDR2 SYGVKD. The repertoire was sequenced with immunoSEQ multiplex PCR; TCRdb's copy has only in-frame clones and lacks some. The sample gives more than 45,000 clones, 76% of which show up once; around 5.5% is in the top ten. General study findings and limits: Few convalescent patients and no early post-infection timepoints were included in the study.

In the ViraFEST assay, antigen-specific CD4+ clonotypes were identified by expansion after peptide-pool stimulation. The culture ran for 10 days, and then CD4+ T cells were isolated. The person was diagnosed with PCR-confirmed SARS-CoV-2 infection between March and December 2020. A note on this clone: The antigen remains undetermined.

The sample here was CD4+ T cells from PBMCs cultured with HIV peptides, taken before COVID-19 vaccination. Subset: HIV-1 Nef peptide pool negative control/reference culture. This TCR was sampled from a human donor who had a prior SARS-CoV-2 infection. This rearrangement joins TRBV10-3 to TRBJ2-5; 11 nucleotides match TRBD2. CDR3 nucleotides: TGTGCCATCAGGCCCGTAGCGGGAGGGGAGACCCAGTACTTC. Protein product: CAIRPVAGGETQYF.